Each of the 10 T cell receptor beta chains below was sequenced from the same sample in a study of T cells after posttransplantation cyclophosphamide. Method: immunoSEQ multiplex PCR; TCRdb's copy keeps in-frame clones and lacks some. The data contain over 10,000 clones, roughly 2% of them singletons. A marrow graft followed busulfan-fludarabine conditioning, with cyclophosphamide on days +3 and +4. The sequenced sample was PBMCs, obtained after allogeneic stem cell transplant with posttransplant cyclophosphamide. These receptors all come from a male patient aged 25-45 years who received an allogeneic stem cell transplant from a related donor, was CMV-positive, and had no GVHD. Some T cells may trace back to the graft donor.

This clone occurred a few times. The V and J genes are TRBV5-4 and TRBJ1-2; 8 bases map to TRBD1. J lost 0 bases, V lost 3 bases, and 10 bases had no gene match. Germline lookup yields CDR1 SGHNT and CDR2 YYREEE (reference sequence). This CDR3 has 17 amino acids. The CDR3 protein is CASSSSDRGIPNYGYTF. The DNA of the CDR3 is TGTGCCAGCAGCTCTTCTGACAGGGGAATACCTAACTATGGCTACACCTTC.

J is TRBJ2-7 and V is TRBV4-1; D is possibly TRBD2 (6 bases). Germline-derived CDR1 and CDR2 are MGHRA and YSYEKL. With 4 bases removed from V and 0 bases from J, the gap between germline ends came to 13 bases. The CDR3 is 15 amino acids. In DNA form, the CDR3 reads TGCGCCAGCAGCCGAATAGCGGATAGCTCCTACGAGCAGTACTTC. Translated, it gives CASSRIADSSYEQYF.

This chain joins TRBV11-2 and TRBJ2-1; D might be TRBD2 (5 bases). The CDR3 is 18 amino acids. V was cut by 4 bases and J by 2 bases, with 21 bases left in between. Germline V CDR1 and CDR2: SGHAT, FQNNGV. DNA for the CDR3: TGTGCCAGCAGCTCAACGCCCCCCGTAGCGATTGCCTACAATGAGCAGTTCTTC. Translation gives CASSSTPPVAIAYNEQFF.

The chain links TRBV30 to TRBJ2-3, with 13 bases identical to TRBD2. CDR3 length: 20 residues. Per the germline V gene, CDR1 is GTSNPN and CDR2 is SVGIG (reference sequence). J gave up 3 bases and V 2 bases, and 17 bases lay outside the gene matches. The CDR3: CAWSHQLIPGTSGKTDTQYF. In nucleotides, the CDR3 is TGTGCCTGGAGTCACCAACTCATCCCTGGGACTAGCGGGAAAACAGATACGCAGTATTTT.

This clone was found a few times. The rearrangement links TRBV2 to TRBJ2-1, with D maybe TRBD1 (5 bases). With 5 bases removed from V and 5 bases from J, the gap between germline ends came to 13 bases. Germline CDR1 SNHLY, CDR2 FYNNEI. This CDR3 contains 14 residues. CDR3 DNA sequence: TGTGCCAGCAGTTGGCAGGGCATCGACAATGAGCAGTTCTTC. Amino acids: CASSWQGIDNEQFF.

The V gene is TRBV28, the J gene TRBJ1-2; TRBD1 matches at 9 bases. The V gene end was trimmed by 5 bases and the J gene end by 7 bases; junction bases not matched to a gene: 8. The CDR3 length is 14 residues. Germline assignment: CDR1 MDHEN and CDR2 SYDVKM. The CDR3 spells CASSLIGTGPGYTF. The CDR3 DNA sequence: TGTGCCAGCAGTCTTATCGGGACAGGGCCTGGCTACACCTTC.

The CDR3 coding sequence is TGTGCCAGCAGCCAGGACAGGGGGGGTATTCAGCAGTTCTTC. Translated: CASSQDRGGIQQFF. This chain joins TRBV27 and TRBJ2-1; 10 bases map to TRBD1. CDR1 is MNHEY, CDR2 SMNVEV, per germline (reference sequence). The CDR3 extends over 14 amino acids. V shed 6 bases, J shed 11 bases, and the junction held 10 bases outside the gene matches.

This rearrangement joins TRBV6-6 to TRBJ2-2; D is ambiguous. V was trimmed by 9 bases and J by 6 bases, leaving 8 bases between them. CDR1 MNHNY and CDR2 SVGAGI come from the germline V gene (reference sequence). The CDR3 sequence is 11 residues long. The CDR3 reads CASNIAGELFF. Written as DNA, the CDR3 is TGTGCCAGTAACATCGCCGGGGAGCTGTTTTTT.

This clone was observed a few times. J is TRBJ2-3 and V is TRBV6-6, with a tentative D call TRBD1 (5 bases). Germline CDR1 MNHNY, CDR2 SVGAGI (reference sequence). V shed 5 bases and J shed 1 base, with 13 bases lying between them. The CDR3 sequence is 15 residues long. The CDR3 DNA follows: TGTGCCAGCAGTAGTTGGGGCCGCGGCACAGATACGCAGTATTTT. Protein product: CASSSWGRGTDTQYF.

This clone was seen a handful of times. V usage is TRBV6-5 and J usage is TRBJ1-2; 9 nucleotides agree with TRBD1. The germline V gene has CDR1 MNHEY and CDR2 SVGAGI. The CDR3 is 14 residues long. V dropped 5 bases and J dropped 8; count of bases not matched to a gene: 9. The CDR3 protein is CASSEVPGQGGYTF. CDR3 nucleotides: TGTGCCAGCAGTGAAGTACCGGGACAGGGAGGCTACACCTTC.